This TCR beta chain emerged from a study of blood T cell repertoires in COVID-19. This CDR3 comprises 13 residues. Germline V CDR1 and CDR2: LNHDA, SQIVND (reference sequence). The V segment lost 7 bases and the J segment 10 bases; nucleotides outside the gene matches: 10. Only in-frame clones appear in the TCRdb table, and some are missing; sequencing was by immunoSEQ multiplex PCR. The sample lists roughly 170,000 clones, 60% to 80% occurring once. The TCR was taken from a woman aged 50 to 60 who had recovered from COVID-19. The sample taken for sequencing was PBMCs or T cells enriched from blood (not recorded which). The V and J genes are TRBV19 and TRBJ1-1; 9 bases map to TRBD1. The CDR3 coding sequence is TGTGCCAGTACCCAAGGGCGGGACAGGGCAGCTTTCTTT. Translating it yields CASTQGRDRAAFF.